The clone carrying this T cell receptor (beta chain) has just a few counts. These data originate in a study of immune characterization of retroperitoneal liposarcoma. V lost 2 bases, J lost 5 bases, and 12 bases lay in between. Per germline, CDR1 SGHTA and CDR2 FQGNSA. The length of the CDR3 is 14 residues. Using its own MiXCR run on the PCR reads, TCRdb lists one record per CDR3 protein. Of about 10,000 distinct CDR3 sequences in the sample, around a third were seen once. The source of this sequence is a female donor with retroperitoneal liposarcoma. This chain links TRBV7-2 with TRBJ1-1; D possibly corresponds to TRBD1 (5 bases). Sequencing input: tumor tissue. The chain's CDR3 is CASSLFVRVTEAFF. The DNA for the CDR3 is TGTGCCAGCAGCTTATTTGTCAGGGTAACTGAAGCTTTCTTT.